This T cell receptor beta chain appears in the sequencing data of a study of shared clonotypes between healthy human individuals. Turning to the study itself: A few men and a couple of women, aged 18 to 49, were donors. Overall study results and limits: The study found 4.5% to 6% of naive CD4 clonotypes shared across a few donors.

Free of recent acute infections or vaccinations, the donors were healthy HIV-negative adults. A remark on this clone: Its specificity is unknown.

V lost 3 bases, J lost 0 bases, and 16 bases lay in between. In germline, CDR1 is SGHRS, CDR2 YFSETQ. The CDR3 consists of 17 residues. This table comes from immunoSEQ multiplex PCR, and its TCRdb copy is limited to in-frame clones, with some not included. The table lists about 1.5 million clones, roughly 96% of them singletons. The source material was naive CD4+ T cells sorted from blood. Subset given: CD45RA+ positively selected. The rearrangement joins TRBV5-1 to TRBJ2-1, with a possible D match to TRBD2 (6 bases). This clonotype was sampled from a man aged 30 to 39 in good health. Written as DNA, the CDR3 is TGCGCCAGCAGCTCCGCCGGGACTTCTAGCTCCTACAATGAGCAGTTCTTC. Translation: CASSSAGTSSSYNEQFF.